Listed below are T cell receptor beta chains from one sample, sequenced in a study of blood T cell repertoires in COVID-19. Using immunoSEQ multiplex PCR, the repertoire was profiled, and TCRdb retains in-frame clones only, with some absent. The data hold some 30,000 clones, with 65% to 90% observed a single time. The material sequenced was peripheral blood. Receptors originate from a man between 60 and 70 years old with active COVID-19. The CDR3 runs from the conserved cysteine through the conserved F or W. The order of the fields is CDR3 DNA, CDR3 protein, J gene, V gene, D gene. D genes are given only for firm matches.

cdr3_nt: TGTGCCAGCAGGAATACAGGCAGCGGGGAGCTGTTTTTT; cdr3_aa: CASRNTGSGELFF; j_call: TRBJ2-2; v_call: TRBV27; d_call: NA
cdr3_nt: TGTGCCAGCAGCCAAGTAGCGTTCGGGACCCAGTACTTC; cdr3_aa: CASSQVAFGTQYF; j_call: TRBJ2-5; v_call: TRBV3-1/TRBV3-2; d_call: NA
cdr3_nt: TGTGCCAGCAGCTTAAGCCGGGAGAACTACAATGAGCAGTTCTTC; cdr3_aa: CASSLSRENYNEQFF; j_call: TRBJ2-1; v_call: TRBV7-3; d_call: NA
cdr3_nt: TGTGCCAACTCCAAGAGCGGGAGGGCCGGAGAGACCCAGTACTTC; cdr3_aa: CANSKSGRAGETQYF; j_call: TRBJ2-5; v_call: TRBV28; d_call: TRBD2
cdr3_nt: TGTGCCAGCAGTGAGTACCAGTCCCTCACAGATACGCAGTATTTT; cdr3_aa: CASSEYQSLTDTQYF; j_call: TRBJ2-3; v_call: TRBV2; d_call: NA
cdr3_nt: TGTGCCAGCAGTCCCGGACAGCCAGGGCAAGGGTTTTTT; cdr3_aa: CASSPGQPGQGFF; j_call: TRBJ1-4; v_call: TRBV28; d_call: NA
cdr3_nt: TGTGCCAGCAGCAAAAGGCGGGCTGAGACCCAGTACTTC; cdr3_aa: CASSKRRAETQYF; j_call: TRBJ2-5; v_call: TRBV21-1; d_call: NA
cdr3_nt: TGTGCCAGCAGCCTCCCCACTAGCGGGAGAGAAGAGACCCAGTACTTC; cdr3_aa: CASSLPTSGREETQYF; j_call: TRBJ2-5; v_call: TRBV6-2/TRBV6-3; d_call: TRBD2
cdr3_nt: TGTGCCAGCGGTCCTAGCGGGAGGGCCCCCTTTGGCAATGAGCAGTTCTTC; cdr3_aa: CASGPSGRAPFGNEQFF; j_call: TRBJ2-1; v_call: TRBV27; d_call: TRBD2
cdr3_nt: TGTGCCAGCAGTTACCCAAGCGCCGTGGGCAATGAGCAGTTCTTC; cdr3_aa: CASSYPSAVGNEQFF; j_call: TRBJ2-1; v_call: TRBV6-2/TRBV6-3; d_call: NA
cdr3_nt: TGTGCCAGCAGCTTAGCCTCACAGGGGCCCATGAACACTGAAGCTTTCTTT; cdr3_aa: CASSLASQGPMNTEAFF; j_call: TRBJ1-1; v_call: TRBV7-9; d_call: TRBD1
cdr3_nt: TGTGCCATCAAAAAGGCAGGGGACGAGTTAGGCTACACCTTC; cdr3_aa: CAIKKAGDELGYTF; j_call: TRBJ1-2; v_call: TRBV10-3; d_call: NA
cdr3_nt: TGCAGTCCTAGTACTCCCTACAGCGGCTTGACCTACGAGCAGTACTTC; cdr3_aa: CSPSTPYSGLTYEQYF; j_call: TRBJ2-7; v_call: TRBV20-1; d_call: NA